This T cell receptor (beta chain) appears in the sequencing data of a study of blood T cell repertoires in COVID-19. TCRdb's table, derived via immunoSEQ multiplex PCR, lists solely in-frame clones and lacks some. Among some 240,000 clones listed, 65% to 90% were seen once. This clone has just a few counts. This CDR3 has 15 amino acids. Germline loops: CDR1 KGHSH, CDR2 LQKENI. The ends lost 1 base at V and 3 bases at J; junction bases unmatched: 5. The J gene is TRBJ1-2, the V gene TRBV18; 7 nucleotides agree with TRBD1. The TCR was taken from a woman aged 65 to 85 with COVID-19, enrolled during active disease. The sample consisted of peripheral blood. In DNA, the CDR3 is TGTGCCAGCTCACCACTCGAGGGGGCGTACTATGGCTACACCTTC. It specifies CASSPLEGAYYGYTF.